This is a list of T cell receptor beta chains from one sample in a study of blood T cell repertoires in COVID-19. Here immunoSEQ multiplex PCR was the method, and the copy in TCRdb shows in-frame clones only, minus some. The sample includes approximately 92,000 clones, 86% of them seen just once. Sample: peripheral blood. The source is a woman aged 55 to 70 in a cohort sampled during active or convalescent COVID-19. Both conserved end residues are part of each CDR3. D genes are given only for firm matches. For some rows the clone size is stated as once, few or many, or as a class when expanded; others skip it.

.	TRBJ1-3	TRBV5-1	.	CASSLGQYSGNTIYF	TGCGCCAGCAGCTTGGGTCAGTACTCTGGAAACACCATATATTTT
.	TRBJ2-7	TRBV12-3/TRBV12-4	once	CASSFGRGYEQYF	TGTGCCAGCAGTTTCGGCAGGGGCTACGAGCAGTACTTC
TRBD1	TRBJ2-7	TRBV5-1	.	CASSLAEGTGSYEQYF	TGCGCCAGCAGCTTGGCGGAAGGGACAGGCTCGTACGAGCAGTACTTC
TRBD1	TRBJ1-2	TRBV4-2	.	CASSQDNPGGDYGYTF	TGTGCCAGCAGCCAAGATAACCCAGGGGGCGACTATGGCTACACCTTC
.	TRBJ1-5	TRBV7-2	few	CASSFSGGGAQPQHF	TGTGCCAGCAGCTTCTCTGGGGGAGGGGCCCAGCCCCAGCATTTT
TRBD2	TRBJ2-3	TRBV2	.	CASIRFQRGRDTQYF	TGTGCCAGCATCCGCTTCCAGCGGGGGAGAGATACGCAGTATTTT
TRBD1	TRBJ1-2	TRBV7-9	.	CASSSAGGWPYTF	TGTGCCAGCAGCTCTGCAGGGGGCTGGCCCTACACCTTC
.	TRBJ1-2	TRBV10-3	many	CAISELEGYTF	TGTGCCATCAGTGAGTTGGAGGGCTACACCTTC
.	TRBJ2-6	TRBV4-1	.	CASSQDFGGLISGANVLTF	TGCGCCAGCAGCCAAGATTTCGGGGGGCTGATCTCTGGGGCCAACGTCCTGACTTTC
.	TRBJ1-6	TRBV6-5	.	CASNRADSPLHF	TGTGCCAGCAACAGGGCAGATTCACCCCTCCACTTT
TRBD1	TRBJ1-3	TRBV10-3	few	CAISAGQGARNTIYF	TGTGCCATCAGTGCCGGACAGGGGGCGCGGAACACCATATATTTT
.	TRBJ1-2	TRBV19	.	CASTIATEIYGYTF	TGTGCCAGTACCATCGCGACAGAGATCTATGGCTACACCTTC
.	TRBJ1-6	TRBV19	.	CASTLDTTYNSPLHF	TGTGCCAGTACCCTCGACACAACCTATAATTCACCCCTCCACTTT
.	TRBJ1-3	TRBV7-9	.	CASLGPLQGSGNTIYF	TGTGCCAGCTTGGGCCCTTTACAGGGCTCTGGAAACACCATATATTTT
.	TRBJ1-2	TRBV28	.	CASTPAGGYGYTF	TGTGCCAGCACCCCCGCCGGGGGCTATGGCTACACCTTC
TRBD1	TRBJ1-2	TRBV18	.	CASSSGLIGQGGYGYTF	TGTGCCAGCTCTTCGGGACTGATCGGACAGGGAGGGTATGGCTACACCTTC
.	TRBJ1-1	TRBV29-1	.	CSGMFQGIMNTEAFF	TGCAGCGGTATGTTTCAGGGGATCATGAACACTGAAGCTTTCTTT
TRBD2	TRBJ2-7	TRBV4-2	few	CASSQDSGSSYEQYF	TGTGCCAGCAGCCAAGATAGCGGGAGCTCCTACGAGCAGTACTTC
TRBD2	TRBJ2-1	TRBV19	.	CASSGLAGAPTYNEQFF	TGTGCCAGTAGTGGACTAGCGGGAGCACCTACCTACAATGAGCAGTTCTTC
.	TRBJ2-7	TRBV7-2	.	CASSLAPGEYYEQYF	TGTGCCAGCAGCTTAGCGCCAGGGGAATACTACGAGCAGTACTTC
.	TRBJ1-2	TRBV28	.	CASSLQVDGYTF	TGTGCCAGCAGTTTACAGGTCGATGGCTACACCTTC
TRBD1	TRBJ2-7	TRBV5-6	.	CASSPPGQSYEQYF	TGTGCCAGCAGCCCTCCGGGACAGTCCTACGAGCAGTACTTC
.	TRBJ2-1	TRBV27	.	CASSLLSGESYNEQFF	TGTGCCAGCAGTTTGCTTAGCGGAGAATCCTACAATGAGCAGTTCTTC
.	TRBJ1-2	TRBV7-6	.	CASSLGEEDGYTF	TGTGCCAGCAGCTTAGGGGAGGAGGATGGCTACACCTTC
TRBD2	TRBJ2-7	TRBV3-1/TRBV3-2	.	CASSQALAGAYEQYF	TGTGCCAGCAGCCAAGCACTAGCGGGGGCATACGAGCAGTACTTC
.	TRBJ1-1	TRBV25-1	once	CASRQGPTTEAFF	TGTGCCAGCAGACAGGGCCCGACCACTGAAGCTTTCTTT
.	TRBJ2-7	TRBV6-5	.	CASSYSKGREQYF	TGTGCCAGCAGTTACTCGAAGGGGAGGGAGCAGTACTTC
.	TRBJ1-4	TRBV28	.	CASNSGAQKLFF	TGTGCCAGCAATAGTGGAGCCCAAAAACTGTTTTTT
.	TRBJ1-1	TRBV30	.	CAWDSLGGRTEAFF	TGTGCCTGGGATTCCCTGGGGGGGAGGACTGAAGCTTTCTTT
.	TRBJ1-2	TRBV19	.	CASSWGRSYGYTF	TGTGCCAGTTCGTGGGGGCGAAGCTATGGCTACACCTTC
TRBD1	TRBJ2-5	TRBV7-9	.	CASSWGQFQETQYF	TGTGCCAGCAGCTGGGGACAGTTCCAAGAGACCCAGTACTTC
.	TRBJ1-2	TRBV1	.	CTSSQDSFADGYTF	TGCACCAGCAGTCAGGACAGCTTTGCGGATGGCTACACCTTC
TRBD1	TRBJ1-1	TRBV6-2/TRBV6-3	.	CASSGTGGLTEAFF	TGTGCCAGCAGTGGGACAGGGGGGTTGACTGAAGCTTTCTTT
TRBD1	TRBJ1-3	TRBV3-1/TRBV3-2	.	CASRRQGSSGNTIYF	TGTGCCAGCAGACGACAGGGTAGCTCTGGAAACACCATATATTTT
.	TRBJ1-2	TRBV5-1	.	CASVGDTNYGYTF	TGCGCCAGCGTGGGGGACACTAACTATGGCTACACCTTC
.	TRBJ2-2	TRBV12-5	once	CASGLRFQADHTGELFF	TGTGCTAGTGGTTTACGCTTCCAGGCTGATCACACCGGGGAGCTGTTTTTT
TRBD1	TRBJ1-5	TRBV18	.	CASSPGQGPQHF	TGTGCCAGCTCACCTGGACAGGGTCCCCAGCATTTT